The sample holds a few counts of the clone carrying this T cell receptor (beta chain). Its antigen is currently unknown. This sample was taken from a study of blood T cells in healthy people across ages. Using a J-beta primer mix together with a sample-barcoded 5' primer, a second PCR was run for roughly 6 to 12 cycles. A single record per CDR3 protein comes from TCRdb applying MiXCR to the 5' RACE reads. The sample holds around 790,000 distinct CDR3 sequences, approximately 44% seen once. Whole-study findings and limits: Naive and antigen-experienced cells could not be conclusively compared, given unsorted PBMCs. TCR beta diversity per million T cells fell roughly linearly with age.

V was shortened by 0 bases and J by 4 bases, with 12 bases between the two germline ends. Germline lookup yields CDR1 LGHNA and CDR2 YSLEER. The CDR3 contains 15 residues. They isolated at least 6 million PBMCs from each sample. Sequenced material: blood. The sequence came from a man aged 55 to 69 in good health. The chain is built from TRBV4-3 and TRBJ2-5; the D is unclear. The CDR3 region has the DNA TGCGCCAGCAGCCAAGACTCGGCTAGTCGAGAGACCCAGTACTTC. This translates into CASSQDSASRETQYF.